The 17 T cell receptor beta chains in this list originate from one sample, sequenced in a study of CD8 T cells in ankylosing spondylitis. TCRdb independently ran MiXCR on the 5' RACE reads; one entry per CDR3 protein. The sample holds about 250,000 distinct CDR3 sequences; 20% to 30% are singletons and the top ten take 0.61%. Sequencing was performed on blood, either unsorted or a sorted T cell fraction (not recorded which). All receptors derive from a male donor with ankylosing spondylitis or in good health (not recorded which).

This clonotype turned up a few times. The V gene is TRBV29-1, the J gene TRBJ1-4; no reliable D call. The CDR3 covers 13 residues. Germline V CDR1 and CDR2: SQVTM, ANQGSEA. Trimming cost V 7 bases and J 0 bases, with 9 bases left between them. The CDR3: CSAGSATNEKLFF. CDR3 DNA sequence: TGCAGCGCCGGTTCAGCAACTAATGAAAAACTGTTTTTT.

This clonotype was recorded at least ten times. The gene calls are TRBV12-3 or TRBV12-4 and TRBJ2-7; TRBD1 matches at 10 bases. V lost 4 bases and J lost 3; bases outside the gene matches: 6. The CDR3 is 15 amino acids. The CDR3, as DNA: TGTGCCAGCAGTTCAGCCGGGACAGGGGACTACGAGCAGTACTTC. Translating gives CASSSAGTGDYEQYF.

This chain links TRBV27 with TRBJ2-7; TRBD1 agrees at 8 bases. V was clipped by 8 bases and J by 5 bases; unmatched bases: 8. This CDR3 region has 13 residues. Germline V gives CDR1 MNHEY, CDR2 SMNVEV (reference sequence). The CDR3 spells CASGRQGSNEQYF. The CDR3 bases are TGTGCCAGCGGAAGACAGGGGAGCAACGAGCAGTACTTC.

The V gene is TRBV5-1, the J gene TRBJ1-4; 8 nucleotides line up with TRBD1. Germline trimming cut 4 bases from V and 2 bases from J; bases unmatched to any gene: 7. The CDR3 is made up of 16 amino acids. CDR1 and CDR2 (germline): SGHRS, YFSETQ. Written as DNA, the CDR3 is TGCGCCAGCAGCCTGCAGGGGGCGGCGACTAATGAAAAACTGTTTTTT. It is translated as CASSLQGAATNEKLFF.

The rearrangement uses TRBV20-1 and TRBJ2-7; 13 bases are a match to TRBD2. The trim removed 0 bases at V and 7 bases at J, leaving 6 bases unmatched. The CDR3 spans 15 residues. Germline CDR1 DFQATT, CDR2 SNEGSKA (reference sequence). The CDR3 DNA follows: TGCAGTGCTAGAGATAAAACTAGCGGGGGGGAGGAGCAGTACTTC. It yields the protein CSARDKTSGGEEQYF.

At least ten counts were recorded for this clonotype. The rearrangement joins TRBV10-2 to TRBJ2-3; D is unresolved. Germline V gene lookup returns CDR1 WSHSY and CDR2 SAAADI. The ends were cut back, 7 bases at V and 2 bases at J, with 10 bases in the middle. CDR3 size: 13 residues. The CDR3 DNA follows: TGCGCCAGCACCCCGGCCCTCACAGATACGCAGTATTTT. This sequence encodes CASTPALTDTQYF.

This clonotype was observed many times. The chain links TRBV20-1 to TRBJ2-7, with unresolved D. The DNA matches TRBJ2-5 better at its end, which makes the J call doubtful. Germline CDR1 DFQATT, CDR2 SNEGSKA (reference sequence). The CDR3 sequence is 12 residues long. The CDR3: CSARVGFGTQYF. CDR3 nucleotides: TGCAGTGCTAGAGTGGGATTTGGGACCCAGTACTTC.

V and J are TRBV20-1 and TRBJ2-3; TRBD1 aligns across 7 bases. The V and J ends lost 7 bases and 2 bases, in that order; junction bases with no gene match: 6. CDR3 length equals 13 residues. Germline values: CDR1 DFQATT, CDR2 SNEGSKA (reference sequence). The CDR3 nucleotides are TGCAGTGTTTCGACAGGGTACACAGATACGCAGTATTTT. This encodes CSVSTGYTDTQYF.

This clonotype was recorded many times. V is TRBV29-1 and J is TRBJ2-5; D is possibly TRBD1 (5 bases). CDR1 and CDR2 from the germline V gene are SQVTM and ANQGSEA. V shed 3 bases and J shed 5 bases, with 7 bases lying between them. The CDR3 totals 11 residues. CDR3 residues: CSVDPGETQYF. CDR3 nucleotides: TGCAGCGTTGACCCAGGGGAGACCCAGTACTTC.

This clonotype appeared many times. This rearrangement joins TRBV6-1 to TRBJ2-3; 9 bases fit TRBD1. The CDR3 is 15 residues long. Per germline, CDR1 MNHNS and CDR2 SASEGT. The junction had 10 bases not matched to a gene; V was cut back by 8 bases and J by 4 bases. The CDR3 protein is CASGLPQGASDTQYF. CDR3 DNA: TGTGCCAGCGGCCTACCACAGGGGGCGTCAGATACGCAGTATTTT.

In its sample, this clonotype was seen a few times. The chain links TRBV12-3 or TRBV12-4 to TRBJ1-1; D is uncertain. This CDR3 region has 12 residues. Trimming left V 6 bases short and J 8 bases short, with 13 bases between. As DNA, the CDR3 is TGTGCCAGCAGCCGGACGCTTCCAGAAGCTTTCTTT. Translating it yields CASSRTLPEAFF.

V usage is TRBV7-9 and J usage is TRBJ2-1; 7 bases are a match to TRBD1. Germline CDR1 reads SEHNR; CDR2 reads FQNEAQ (reference sequence). The CDR3 length is 15 residues. With V trimmed by 5 bases and J by 2 bases, 6 bases remained unmatched. CDR3 residues: CASSLTGSPYNEQFF. CDR3 bases: TGTGCCAGCAGCCTGACAGGGTCTCCCTACAATGAGCAGTTCTTC.

This chain connects TRBV6-2 or TRBV6-3 to TRBJ2-4, with D uncertain. Germline CDR1 is MNHEY and CDR2 is SVGEGT. V lost 0 bases and J 7 bases, leaving 10 bases between the germline ends. The CDR3 has 14 amino acids. CDR3 in amino acids: CASSYSTASNIQYF. The CDR3 DNA sequence: TGTGCCAGCAGTTACTCGACGGCGAGTAACATTCAGTACTTC.

This clonotype was picked up a small number of times. The V call is TRBV20-1, the J call TRBJ1-5, with 7 bases fitting TRBD1. The CDR3 contains 15 residues. V trimming: 6 bases; J trimming: 0 bases; junction bases outside the gene matches: 8. Germline lookup yields CDR1 DFQATT and CDR2 SNEGSKA (reference sequence). CDR3 loop: CSANIQGPSNQPQHF. The CDR3, as DNA: TGCAGTGCAAACATACAGGGGCCTAGCAATCAGCCCCAGCATTTT.

This clonotype was found many times. The chain employs TRBV20-1 and TRBJ1-6; D is ambiguous. From germline, CDR1 is DFQATT and CDR2 SNEGSKA (reference sequence). This CDR3 region has 15 residues. The V end lost 6 bases, the J end lost 6 bases, and 18 bases lay between the germline ends. CDR3 sequence: CSANEASRFNSPLHF. The DNA of the CDR3 is TGCAGTGCCAATGAGGCCTCCCGGTTTAATTCACCCCTCCACTTT.

Only a few counts were recorded for this clonotype. J is TRBJ2-2 and V is TRBV5-1, with D unclear. This CDR3 spans 13 amino acids. The V gene lost 4 bases and the J gene lost 5 bases, with 9 bases spanning the gap. Germline CDR1 is SGHRS and CDR2 is YFSETQ. In DNA, the CDR3 is TGCGCCAGCAGCCTAGGCGAGACCGGGGAGCTGTTTTTT. Its protein is CASSLGETGELFF.

This chain links TRBV29-1 with TRBJ2-7, with D unresolved. Deletions cut 7 bases from V and 5 bases from J, with 12 bases between. Germline V gene sequence: CDR1 SQVTM, CDR2 ANQGSEA. The CDR3 runs 11 residues. CDR3 residues: CSANLGDEQYF. CDR3 nucleotide sequence: TGCAGCGCTAATCTTGGGGACGAGCAGTACTTC.